This TCR beta chain was recovered during a study of OX40 agonist ivuxolimab in advanced cancers. As for the study in general: Hepatocellular carcinoma, melanoma, renal cell or head and neck cancer affected the dose-escalation patients.

Baseline, cycle 4 day 1, and cycle 7 day 1 were the blood sampling points. Clones were sequenced by immunoSEQ multiplex PCR, and TCRdb holds only the in-frame ones, with some missing. Among 85,000 or so clones listed, 65% to 90% were seen once. The germline V and J ends were trimmed by 1 base and 9 bases, with 10 bases remaining between them. The CDR3 runs to 14 residues. The germline V gene encodes CDR1 SNHLY and CDR2 FYNNEI. This receptor was identified in an adult with an advanced solid tumor such as melanoma, head and neck, liver or kidney cancer. The chain carries TRBV2 and TRBJ1-6, with no clear D. The specimen was CD4+ or CD8+ T cells sorted from blood, collected in a trial of the OX40 agonist ivuxolimab. The CDR3 DNA sequence: TGTGCCAGCAGTGAAGGCCGGATCAGTTCACCCCTCCACTTT. Its protein product is CASSEGRISSPLHF.